One T cell receptor beta chain is described in this entry. This sample is part of a study of blood T cell repertoires in COVID-19. Across the whole study: The cDNA or gDNA used as material had been derived from T cells, B-cell-depleted T cells, or PBMCs.

Participant ages covered about 18 to 89 years across about two dozen US areas. Some clones are missing from TCRdb's copy, which holds only in-frame ones; the method was immunoSEQ multiplex PCR. Of fewer than 200,000 clones in the sample, 65% to 90% were seen once. The CDR3 consists of 13 residues. V trimming: 7 bases; J trimming: 5 bases; junction bases outside the gene matches: 7. The chain uses TRBV12-3 or TRBV12-4 and TRBJ2-5; TRBD2 matches 7 bases. The sample was PBMCs or T cells enriched from blood (not recorded which). The clonotype comes from an older woman with acute COVID-19. The CDR3 coding sequence is TGTGCCAGCACTCAAAACGGGGGGGAGACCCAGTACTTC. Translated, it gives CASTQNGGETQYF.